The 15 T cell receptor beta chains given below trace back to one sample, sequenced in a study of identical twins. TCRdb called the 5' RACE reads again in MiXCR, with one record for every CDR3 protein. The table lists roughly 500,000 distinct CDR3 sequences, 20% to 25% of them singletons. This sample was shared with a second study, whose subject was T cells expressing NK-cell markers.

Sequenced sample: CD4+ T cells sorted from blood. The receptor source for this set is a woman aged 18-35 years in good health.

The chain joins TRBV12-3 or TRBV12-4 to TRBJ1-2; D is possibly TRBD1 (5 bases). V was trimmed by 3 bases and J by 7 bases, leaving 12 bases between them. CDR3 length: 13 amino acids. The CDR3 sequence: CASSLGTQVGYTF. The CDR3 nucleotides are TGTGCCAGCAGTTTGGGAACACAGGTTGGCTACACCTTC.

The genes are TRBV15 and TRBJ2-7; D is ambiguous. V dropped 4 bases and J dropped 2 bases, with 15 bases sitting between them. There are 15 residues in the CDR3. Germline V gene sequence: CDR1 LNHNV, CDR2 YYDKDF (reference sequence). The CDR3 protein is CATSIRSGTAYEQYF. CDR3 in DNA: TGTGCCACCAGCATCAGATCAGGAACAGCCTACGAGCAGTACTTC.

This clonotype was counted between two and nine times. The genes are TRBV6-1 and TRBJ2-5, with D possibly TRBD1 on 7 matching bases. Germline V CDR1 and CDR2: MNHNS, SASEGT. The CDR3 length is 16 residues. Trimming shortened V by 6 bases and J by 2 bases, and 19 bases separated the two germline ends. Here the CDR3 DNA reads TGTGCCAGCAGCCCCAAGCAGCAGGGGGGACAAGAGACCCAGTACTTC. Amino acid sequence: CASSPKQQGGQETQYF.

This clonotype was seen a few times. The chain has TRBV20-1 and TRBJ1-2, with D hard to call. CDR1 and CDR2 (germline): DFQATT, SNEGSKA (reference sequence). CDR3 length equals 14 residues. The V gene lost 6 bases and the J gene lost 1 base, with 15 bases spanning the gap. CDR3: CSARPGGVNYGYTF. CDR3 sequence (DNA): TGCAGTGCCCGCCCGGGAGGCGTTAACTATGGCTACACCTTC.

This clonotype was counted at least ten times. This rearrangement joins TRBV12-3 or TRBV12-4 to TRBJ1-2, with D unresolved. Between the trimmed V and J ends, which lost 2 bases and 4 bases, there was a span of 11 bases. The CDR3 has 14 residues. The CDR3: CASSLTTGSYGYTF. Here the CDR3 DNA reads TGTGCCAGCAGTTTAACGACGGGTAGCTATGGCTACACCTTC.

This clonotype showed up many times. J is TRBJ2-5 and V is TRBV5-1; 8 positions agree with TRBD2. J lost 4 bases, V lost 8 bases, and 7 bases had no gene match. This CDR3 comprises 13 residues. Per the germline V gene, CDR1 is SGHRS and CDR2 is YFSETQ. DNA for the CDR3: TGCGCCAGTTTTGGCGGGGGGAGAGAGACCCAGTACTTC. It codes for CASFGGGRETQYF.

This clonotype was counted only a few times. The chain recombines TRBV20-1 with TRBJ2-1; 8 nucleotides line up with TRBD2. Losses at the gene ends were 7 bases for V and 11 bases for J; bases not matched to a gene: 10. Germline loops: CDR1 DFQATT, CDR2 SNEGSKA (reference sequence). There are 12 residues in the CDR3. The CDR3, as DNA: TGCAGTGTTCCGGGACTAGTGGCTAAGCAGTTCTTC. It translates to CSVPGLVAKQFF.

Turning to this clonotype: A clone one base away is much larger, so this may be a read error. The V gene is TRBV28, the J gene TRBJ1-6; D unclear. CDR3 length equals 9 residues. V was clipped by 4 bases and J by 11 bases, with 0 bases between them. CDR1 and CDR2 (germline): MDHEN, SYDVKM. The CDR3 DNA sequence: TGTGCCAGCAGTTCACCCCTCCACTTT. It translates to CASSSPLHF.

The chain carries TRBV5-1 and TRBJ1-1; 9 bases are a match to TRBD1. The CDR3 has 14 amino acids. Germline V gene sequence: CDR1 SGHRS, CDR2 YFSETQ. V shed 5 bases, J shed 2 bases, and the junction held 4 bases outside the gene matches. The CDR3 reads CASRGQGTNTEAFF. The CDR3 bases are TGCGCCAGCAGGGGACAGGGTACAAACACTGAAGCTTTCTTT.

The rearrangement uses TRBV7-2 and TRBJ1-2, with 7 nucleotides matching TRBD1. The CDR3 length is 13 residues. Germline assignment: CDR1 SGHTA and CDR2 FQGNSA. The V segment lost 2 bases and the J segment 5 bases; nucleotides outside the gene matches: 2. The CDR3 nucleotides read TGTGCCAGCAGCTTAATACAGGGGTATGGCTACACCTTC. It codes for CASSLIQGYGYTF.

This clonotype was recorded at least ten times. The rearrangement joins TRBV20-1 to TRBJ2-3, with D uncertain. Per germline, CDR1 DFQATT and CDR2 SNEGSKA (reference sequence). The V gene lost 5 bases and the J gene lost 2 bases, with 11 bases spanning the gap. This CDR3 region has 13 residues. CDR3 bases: TGCAGTGCTTTACTCGGAAACACAGATACGCAGTATTTT. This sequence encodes CSALLGNTDTQYF.

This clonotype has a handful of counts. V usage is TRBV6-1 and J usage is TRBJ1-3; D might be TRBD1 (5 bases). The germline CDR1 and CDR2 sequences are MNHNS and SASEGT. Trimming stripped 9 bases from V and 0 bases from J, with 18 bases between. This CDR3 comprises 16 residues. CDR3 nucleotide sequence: TGTGCCAGTACTAGGGGACGGCGGTTCTCTGGAAACACCATATATTTT. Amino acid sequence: CASTRGRRFSGNTIYF.

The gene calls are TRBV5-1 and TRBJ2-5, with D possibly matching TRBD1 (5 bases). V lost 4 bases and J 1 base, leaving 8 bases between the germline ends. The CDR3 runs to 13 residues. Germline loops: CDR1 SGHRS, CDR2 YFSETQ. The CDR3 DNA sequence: TGCGCCAGCAGCCCTGACAGCCAAGAGACCCAGTACTTC. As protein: CASSPDSQETQYF. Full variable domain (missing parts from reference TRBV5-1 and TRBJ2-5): KAGVTQTPRYLIKTRGQQVTLSCSPISGHRSVSWYQQTPGQGLQFLFEYFSETQRNKGNFPGRFSGRQFSNSRSEMNVSTLELGDSALYLCASSPDSQETQYFGPGTRLLVL.

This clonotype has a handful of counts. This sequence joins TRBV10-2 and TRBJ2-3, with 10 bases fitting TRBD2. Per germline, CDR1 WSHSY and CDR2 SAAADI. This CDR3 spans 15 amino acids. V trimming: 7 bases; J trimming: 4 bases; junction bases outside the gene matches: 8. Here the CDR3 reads CASKEVAGGSDTQYF. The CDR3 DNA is TGCGCCAGCAAGGAGGTAGCGGGAGGATCAGATACGCAGTATTTT.

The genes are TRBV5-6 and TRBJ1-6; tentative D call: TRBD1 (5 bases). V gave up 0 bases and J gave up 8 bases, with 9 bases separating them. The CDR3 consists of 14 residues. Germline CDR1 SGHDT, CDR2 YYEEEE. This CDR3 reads CASSLVLGDSPLHF. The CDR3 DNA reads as TGTGCCAGCAGCTTGGTTCTAGGGGATTCACCCCTCCACTTT.